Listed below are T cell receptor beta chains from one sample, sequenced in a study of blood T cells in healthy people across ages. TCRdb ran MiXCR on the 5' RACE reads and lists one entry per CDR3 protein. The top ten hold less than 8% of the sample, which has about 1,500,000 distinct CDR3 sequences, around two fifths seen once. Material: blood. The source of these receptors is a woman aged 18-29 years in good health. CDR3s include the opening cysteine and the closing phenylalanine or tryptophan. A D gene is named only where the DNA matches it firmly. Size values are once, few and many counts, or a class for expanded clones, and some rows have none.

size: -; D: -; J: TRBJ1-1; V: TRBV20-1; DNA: TGCAGTCGAGGGGGAAATGAAGCTTTCTTT; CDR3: CSRGGNEAFF
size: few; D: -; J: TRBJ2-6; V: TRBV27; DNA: TGTGCCAGCAGCCGGGGCAGCCAGTACTCTGGGGCCAACGTCCTGACTTTC; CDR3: CASSRGSQYSGANVLTF
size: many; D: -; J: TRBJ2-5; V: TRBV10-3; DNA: TGTGCCATCAGTGGGACAGAAGAGACCCAGTACTTC; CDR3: CAISGTEETQYF
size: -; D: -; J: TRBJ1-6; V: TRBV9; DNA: TGTGCCAGCAGCTCCGAGGGTGCTGCCTATAATTCACCCCTCCACTTT; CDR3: CASSSEGAAYNSPLHF
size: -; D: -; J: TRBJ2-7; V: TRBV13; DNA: TGTGCCAGCAGCCGGAAACTAGATTACGAGCAGTACTTC; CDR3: CASSRKLDYEQYF
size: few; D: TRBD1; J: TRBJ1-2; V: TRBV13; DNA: TGTGCCAGCAGCTTAAACAGGGGAACGTATGGCTACACCTTC; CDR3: CASSLNRGTYGYTF
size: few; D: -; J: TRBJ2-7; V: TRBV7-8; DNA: TGTGCCAGCAGCTTAGCCCGTGATAGCACCCACGAGCAGTACTTC; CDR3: CASSLARDSTHEQYF
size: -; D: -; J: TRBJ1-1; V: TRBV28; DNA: TGTGCCAGCAGTGTTGCAATGCGGGGGGACACTGAAGCTTTCTTT; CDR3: CASSVAMRGDTEAFF
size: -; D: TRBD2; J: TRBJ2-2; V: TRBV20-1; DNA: TGCAGCGGTAGCCAGCGGGGTTATAACACCGGGGAGCTGTTTTTT; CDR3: CSGSQRGYNTGELFF
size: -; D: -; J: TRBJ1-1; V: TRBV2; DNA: TGTGCCAGCAGGCTGCCGGGTACTGAAGCTTTCTTT; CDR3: CASRLPGTEAFF
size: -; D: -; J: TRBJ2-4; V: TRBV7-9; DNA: TGTGCCAGCAGCTCCGGACAGTTTTTAGCCAAAAACATTCAGTACTTC; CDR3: CASSSGQFLAKNIQYF
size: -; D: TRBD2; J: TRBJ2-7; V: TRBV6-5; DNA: TGTGCCAGCAATGCGGGAGGGTACAATGAGCAGTACTTC; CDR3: CASNAGGYNEQYF
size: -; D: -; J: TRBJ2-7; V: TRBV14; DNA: TGTGCCAGCAGCCAAGAACCTAACCTCTCCTACAATGAGCAGTACTTC; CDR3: CASSQEPNLSYNEQYF